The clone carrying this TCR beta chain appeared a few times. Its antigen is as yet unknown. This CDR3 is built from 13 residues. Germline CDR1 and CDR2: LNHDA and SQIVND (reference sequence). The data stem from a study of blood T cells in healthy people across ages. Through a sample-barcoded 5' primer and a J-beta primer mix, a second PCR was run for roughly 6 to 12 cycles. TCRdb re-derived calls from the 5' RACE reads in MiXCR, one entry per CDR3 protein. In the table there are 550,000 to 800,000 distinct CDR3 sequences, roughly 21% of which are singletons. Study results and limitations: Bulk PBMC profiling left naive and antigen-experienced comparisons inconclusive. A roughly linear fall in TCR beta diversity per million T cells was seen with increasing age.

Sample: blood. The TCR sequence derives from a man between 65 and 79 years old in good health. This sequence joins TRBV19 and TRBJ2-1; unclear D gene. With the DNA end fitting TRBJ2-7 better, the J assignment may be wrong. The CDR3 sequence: CASTMGDGYEQYF. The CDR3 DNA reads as TGTGCCAGTACGATGGGCGATGGCTACGAGCAGTACTTC.